The TCR beta chain under discussion was sequenced for a study of T cells in Graves' hyperthyroidism and ophthalmopathy. TCR beta CDR3 region amplification was performed from RNA transcripts. HTBI primers drove first-round RT-PCR of the TCR CDR3. One entry per CDR3 protein results from TCRdb running MiXCR on the multiplex PCR reads. The data show hundreds of thousands of distinct CDR3 sequences, 14% seen once. Patients were excluded for uncontrolled infection, other autoimmune disease, pregnancy or lactation. Thyroid ultrasound, orbital computed tomography, clinical symptoms, and serum thyroxine and TRAb underpinned diagnoses. Specimen: blood. The sequence came from a woman between 18 and 30 years old with Graves' hyperthyroidism.

The CDR3: CATSREGGGSYEQYF. CDR3 nucleotide sequence: TGTGCCACCAGCAGAGAGGGTGGAGGATCCTACGAGCAGTACTTC. The chain is built from TRBV15 and TRBJ2-7, with D possibly matching TRBD2 (5 bases). The V end lost 0 bases, the J end lost 1 base, and 10 bases lay between the germline ends. CDR1 is LNHNV and CDR2 is YYDKDF in the germline V gene (reference sequence). The CDR3 loop spans 15 amino acids. The complete variable domain, with remaining parts taken from reference TRBV15 and TRBJ2-7, reads DAMVIQNPRYQVTQFGKPVTLSCSQTLNHNVMYWYQQKSSQAPKLLFHYYDKDFNNEADTPDNFQSRRPNTSFCFLDIRSPGLGDTAMYLCATSREGGGSYEQYFGPGTRLTVT.